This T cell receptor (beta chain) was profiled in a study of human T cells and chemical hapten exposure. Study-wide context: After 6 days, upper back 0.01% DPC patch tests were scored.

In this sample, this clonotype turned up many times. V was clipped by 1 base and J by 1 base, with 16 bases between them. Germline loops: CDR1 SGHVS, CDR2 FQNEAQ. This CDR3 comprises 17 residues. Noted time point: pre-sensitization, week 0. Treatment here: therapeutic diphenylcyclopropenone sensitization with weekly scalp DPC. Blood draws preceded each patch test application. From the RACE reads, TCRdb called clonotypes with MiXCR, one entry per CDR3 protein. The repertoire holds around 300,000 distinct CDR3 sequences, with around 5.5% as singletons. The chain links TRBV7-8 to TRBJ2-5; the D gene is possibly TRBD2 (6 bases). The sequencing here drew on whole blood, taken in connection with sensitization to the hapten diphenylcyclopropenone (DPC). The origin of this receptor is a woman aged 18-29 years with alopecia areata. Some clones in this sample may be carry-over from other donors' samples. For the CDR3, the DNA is TGTGCCAGCAGCTTAGTTCCCGCTAGCGCGCTCCAAGAGACCCAGTACTTC. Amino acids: CASSLVPASALQETQYF.